This TCR beta chain emerged from a study of OX40 agonist ivuxolimab in advanced cancers. Regarding the complete study: The costimulatory receptor OX40 (CD134) was targeted by ivuxolimab, a fully human IgG2 agonistic monoclonal antibody. Intravenous ivuxolimab was administered to patients every 2 weeks at six dose levels: 0.01, 0.1, 0.3, 1.5, 3 and 10 mg/kg. Of the roughly 51 patients in dose escalation, about 19 had hepatocellular carcinoma, about 15 had melanoma, 9 had renal cell carcinoma and 9 had head and neck cancer. The dose-escalation cohort was 82.7% male with a mean age of approximately 60 years, ranging from roughly 23 to 90. Prior anti-PD-1, anti-PD-L1 or anti-CTLA-4 therapy was permitted, and approximately 39% of dose-escalation patients had received checkpoint inhibitors. Three dose-escalation patients achieved partial responses, one with hepatocellular carcinoma and two with cutaneous melanoma. Peripheral TCRbeta sequencing was intended to test whether TCR sequence diversity was altered and clonal T-cell expansion was caused by ivuxolimab. The paper reports the monotherapy dose-escalation portion (N = 52 patients) of the phase I ivuxolimab trial.

Concerning this clone itself: The antigen this receptor binds is unknown. No quality values exist for individual bases; no much larger clone is one base distant.

From a lookup of the germline V gene (reference sequence), CDR1 and CDR2 are GTSNPN and SVGIG. V loses 0 bases of germline sequence and J loses 9 bases, and the interval between the two ends is 9 bases. Spanning cysteine to phenylalanine, the CDR3 consists of 12 amino acids. Of all the DNA, just the CDR3 is kept, 36 bases in frame from base 1. Genomic DNA was extracted from sorted cells for sequencing of the TCRbeta CDR3 region. TCRbeta CDR3 regions were sequenced using the immunoSEQ Assay. Held by TCRdb, this immuneACCESS table contains in-frame sequences only and omits some clones. Under half of the omission traces to an unresolved V gene where checked; the cause of the rest is unknown. Across this sample there are under 85,000 clones, with approximately 83% seen only once. The top ten clonotypes cover 2.5% to 3.5% of the sample. The trial excluded patients who had a history of autoimmune disease or who were on systemic immunosuppression. Peripheral blood for TCR sequencing was drawn from every dose cohort at baseline, at cycle 4 day 1 and at cycle 7 day 1. The samples were taken from a phase I, first-in-human, multicenter, open-label dose-escalation trial of ivuxolimab. Adults with locally advanced or metastatic melanoma, renal cell carcinoma, hepatocellular carcinoma or head and neck squamous cell carcinoma were enrolled in the trial. Before TCR sequencing, CD4+ and CD8+ T cells were separately sorted from peripheral blood.

Broader findings and caveats from the paper: In partial responders in the 0.1-3.0 mg/kg groups, normalized peripheral clonal expansion was found to be among the lowest, especially among CD8+ T cells. The antigen specificity of the peripheral T cells that underwent clonal expansion was not determined. On average, CD8+ T cells showed more expanded clones than CD4+ T cells after ivuxolimab. Low levels of normalized T-cell clonal expansion were also seen in some patients who did not respond. At doses from 0.1 to 3.0 mg/kg, clonal expansion was seen in both CD4+ and CD8+ blood T cells between baseline and week 6.

The source material was CD4+ or CD8+ T cells sorted from blood, sampled in a trial of the OX40 agonist ivuxolimab. This receptor was obtained from an adult with an advanced solid tumor such as melanoma, head and neck, liver or kidney cancer. This sequence uses TRBV30 and TRBJ2-1, with no reliable assignment of the D segment. CDR3 loop: CAWSVLTTEQFF. In nucleotide form, the sequence is TGTGCCTGGAGTGTACTTACCACTGAGCAGTTCTTC.